The clone carrying this TCR beta chain was seen only once. Its antigen remains unidentified. At one end, the junction sequence differs from germline, possibly due to a read error. The sample comes from a study of OX40 agonist ivuxolimab in advanced cancers. Across the whole study: Recorded diagnoses for dose-escalation patients were hepatocellular carcinoma, melanoma, renal cell or head and neck cancer. The group had a mean age of about 65 years, ranged from about 20 to 80, and was less than 85% male. General study findings and limits: Dosing at 0.1 to 3.0 mg/kg was accompanied by clonal expansion of CD4+ and CD8+ blood T cells by week 6. Clonal expansion among partial responders at 0.1-3.0 mg/kg ranked near the lowest.

CDR3 length equals 15 residues. Germline values: CDR1 SGDLS, CDR2 YYNGEE. Assay: immunoSEQ multiplex PCR; the TCRdb copy retains only in-frame clones and omits some. This table holds 40,000 or so clones, around nine tenths found once. V is TRBV9 and J is TRBJ2-5; 9 bases map to TRBD2. The TCR was taken from an adult with an advanced solid tumor such as melanoma, head and neck, liver or kidney cancer. The input for sequencing was CD4+ or CD8+ T cells sorted from blood, taken in a trial of the OX40 agonist ivuxolimab. The CDR3 DNA reads as TGTGCCACCAGCGTAGAGGCGGGAGGGGGGGAGACCCAGTACTTC. Translated: CATSVEAGGGETQYF.